One sample yielded the 10 T cell receptor beta chains listed below, sequenced in a study of human T cells and chemical hapten exposure listed by TCRdb under 2021. This specimen's time point label, per the study, means: patch test 3, about 24 weeks after DPC sensitization. Explained via the paper, the treatment or condition label denotes: therapeutic diphenylcyclopropenone sensitization with weekly scalp DPC. Total RNA was extracted from unfractionated whole blood collected in Tempus Blood RNA tubes. Library prep was done by RACE. The sequencing machine was a NextSeq 500. TCRdb trimmed public reads at Q25 via fastp, called clones via MiXCR and kept in-frame beta chains. One record per CDR3 amino acid sequence lists the most common genes and DNA. The sample records some 39,000 distinct CDR3 sequences, approximately 9.5% of which are singletons. Roughly 25% of the sample is held by the ten biggest clonotypes.

Specimen: whole blood, collected in connection with sensitization to the hapten diphenylcyclopropenone (DPC). The source is a man aged 45-60 years with alopecia areata. Some clones in this sample may be carry-over from other donors' samples.

The chain is built from TRBV28 and TRBJ1-4; 7 nucleotides line up with TRBD1. Losses at the gene ends were 3 bases for V and 8 bases for J; bases not matched to a gene: 6. The CDR3 loop spans 14 amino acids. Per germline, CDR1 MDHEN and CDR2 SYDVKM. DNA of the CDR3: TGTGCCAGCAGTTTCGTCAGGGGGAGGGAAAAACTGTTTTTT. Translated, it gives CASSFVRGREKLFF.

This clonotype turned up a few times. The J gene is TRBJ2-5, the V gene TRBV27, with D tentatively TRBD2 (5 bases). The germline V gene has CDR1 MNHEY and CDR2 SMNVEV (reference sequence). CDR3 length: 13 amino acids. V was shortened by 8 bases and J by 4 bases, with 14 bases between the two germline ends. The DNA for the CDR3 is TGTGCCAGCCGTACGGGGATGGGAGAGACCCAGTACTTC. Translated: CASRTGMGETQYF.

Comments on this clonotype: Just one base apart from a much larger clone, this may be a read error. This CDR3 is missing its conserved last phenylalanine or tryptophan, likely due to a read error. The rearrangement links TRBV28 to TRBJ2-7; the D gene is possibly TRBD2 (5 bases). This CDR3 region has 15 residues. CDR1 and CDR2 from the germline V gene are MDHEN and SYDVKM. V was trimmed by 2 bases and J by 2 bases, leaving 13 bases between them. The CDR3 sequence is CASSLQEVPPYEQYS. The CDR3 region has the DNA TGTGCCAGCAGTTTACAGGAGGTCCCTCCCTACGAGCAGTACTCC.

This clonotype was seen repeatedly, ten times or more. The chain is built from TRBV12-3 or TRBV12-4 and TRBJ2-6, with a weak D call TRBD1 (6 bases). The ends were cut back, 6 bases at V and 4 bases at J, with 13 bases in the middle. The CDR3 sequence is 15 residues long. CDR3 protein: CASSYRASGANVLTF. Written as DNA, the CDR3 is TGTGCCAGCAGCTACAGGGCTTCCGGGGCCAACGTCCTGACTTTC.

This clonotype was observed at least ten times. This rearrangement joins TRBV7-2 to TRBJ1-1; D is possibly TRBD1 (5 bases). The germline CDR1 and CDR2 sequences are SGHTA and FQGNSA. V lost 3 bases and J lost 1, with 9 bases in between. The CDR3 consists of 14 residues. CDR3 DNA sequence: TGTGCCAGCAGCTTTGGAGACAGGAACACTGAAGCTTTCTTT. This encodes CASSFGDRNTEAFF.

This clonotype has at least ten counts. V and J are TRBV10-3 and TRBJ2-7, with D unclear. This CDR3 has 13 residues. V was pared by 0 bases and J by 3 bases, with 6 bases between. Germline V lookup: CDR1 ENHRY, CDR2 SYGVKD. In DNA form, the CDR3 reads TGTGCCATCAGTGAGTCGGGCAGCTACGAGCAGTACTTC. Translation gives CAISESGSYEQYF.

This clonotype was observed many times. The V call is TRBV4-1, the J call TRBJ2-3; TRBD1 might be the D (6 bases). The V end lost 4 bases, the J end lost 6 bases, and 17 bases lay between the germline ends. The germline V gene encodes CDR1 MGHRA and CDR2 YSYEKL. CDR3 length: 15 residues. The CDR3 region has the DNA TGCGCCAGCAGCCCCTCAGGACAGCGACCGGATACGCAGTATTTT. This codes for CASSPSGQRPDTQYF.

The chain links TRBV7-9 to TRBJ1-1; 7 bases line up with TRBD1. Trimming at V came to 4 bases and at J to 6 bases, leaving 11 bases not matched to a gene. The length of the CDR3 is 15 residues. CDR1 and CDR2 (germline): SEHNR, FQNEAQ (reference sequence). CDR3 in amino acids: CASSSRGVRGPEAFF. The CDR3 bases are TGTGCCAGCAGCTCCCGGGGAGTGAGGGGGCCTGAAGCTTTCTTT.

This clonotype was seen at least ten times. The chain recombines TRBV10-3 with TRBJ2-5, with 12 bases that match TRBD2. The CDR3 consists of 14 residues. V shed 7 bases, J shed 4 bases, and the junction held 4 bases outside the gene matches. In germline, CDR1 is ENHRY, CDR2 SYGVKD. In nucleotides, the CDR3 is TGTGCCATCACCTCGGGACTAGCGGGAGAGACCCAGTACTTC. Translation gives CAITSGLAGETQYF.

This clonotype was counted at least ten times. V is TRBV23-1 and J is TRBJ2-2; TRBD2 is a possible D gene (5 bases). TRBV23-1 is designated an ORF whose function remains uncertain. The CDR3 has 16 amino acids. Trimming took off 0 bases at V and 5 bases at J, with 13 bases between the two ends. For the CDR3, the DNA is TGCGCCAGCAGTCAATCGATTAGCGTAGGAACCGGGGAGCTGTTTTTT. Its protein product is CASSQSISVGTGELFF.